Listed below are T cell receptor beta chains from one sample, sequenced in a study of persistence of HIV-infected CD4 T cells. Assay used: immunoSEQ multiplex PCR; TCRdb lists only in-frame clones, some missing. The sample comprises 48,000 or so clones, about four fifths of which are singletons, and less than 3% rests with the top ten. These TCRs are of unknown antigen specificity. The material sequenced was CD4+ T cells sorted from PBMCs after approximately 20-hour stimulation, taken from a patient who received antiretroviral therapy. The receptors come from an adult man with HIV who was CMV-seropositive. Both conserved end residues are part of each CDR3. A D gene is named only where the DNA matches it firmly. Clone size is given for some rows only: seen once, a few or many times, or a class if the clone is expanded.

v_call: TRBV4-2; clone_size: once; d_call: TRBD1; j_call: TRBJ2-1; cdr3_aa: CASSHVTGSNYNEQFF; cdr3_nt: TGTGCCAGCAGCCACGTGACAGGGTCCAACTACAATGAGCAGTTCTTC
v_call: TRBV18; clone_size: -; d_call: TRBD1; j_call: TRBJ2-1; cdr3_aa: CASSPRLQGADGEQFF; cdr3_nt: TGTGCCAGCTCACCACGTTTACAGGGGGCTGATGGTGAGCAGTTCTTC
v_call: TRBV14; clone_size: few; d_call: -; j_call: TRBJ2-3; cdr3_aa: CASSRLPGLFLYTQYF; cdr3_nt: TGTGCCAGCAGCCGCCTTCCGGGACTCTTCCTTTATACGCAGTATTTT
v_call: TRBV18; clone_size: -; d_call: -; j_call: TRBJ2-3; cdr3_aa: CASSPRTSTDTQYF; cdr3_nt: TGTGCCAGCTCACCACGGACGAGCACAGATACGCAGTATTTT
v_call: TRBV6-2/TRBV6-3; clone_size: -; d_call: -; j_call: TRBJ2-1; cdr3_aa: CASSYSILRPSSYNEQFF; cdr3_nt: TGTGCCAGCAGTTACTCGATACTCCGGCCCAGCTCCTACAATGAGCAGTTCTTC
v_call: TRBV5-1; clone_size: few; d_call: -; j_call: TRBJ1-1; cdr3_aa: CASSGENTEAFF; cdr3_nt: TGCGCCAGCAGCGGCGAGAACACTGAAGCTTTCTTT
v_call: TRBV5-1; clone_size: -; d_call: TRBD1; j_call: TRBJ2-7; cdr3_aa: CASSQDRYEQYF; cdr3_nt: TGCGCCAGCAGCCAGGACAGGTACGAGCAGTACTTC
v_call: TRBV2; clone_size: -; d_call: TRBD1; j_call: TRBJ2-3; cdr3_aa: CASSLETGTSTDTQYF; cdr3_nt: TGTGCCAGCTCCCTAGAGACAGGGACCAGCACAGATACGCAGTATTTT
v_call: TRBV7-9; clone_size: -; d_call: -; j_call: TRBJ1-1; cdr3_aa: CASSKDIPNTEAFF; cdr3_nt: TGTGCCAGCAGCAAAGACATTCCCAACACTGAAGCTTTCTTT
v_call: TRBV7-9; clone_size: few; d_call: -; j_call: TRBJ1-1; cdr3_aa: CASSLDRGGEAFF; cdr3_nt: TGTGCCAGCAGCTTAGATCGGGGCGGTGAAGCTTTCTTT
v_call: TRBV2; clone_size: -; d_call: -; j_call: TRBJ2-1; cdr3_aa: CASSPRAGKLNEQFF; cdr3_nt: TGTGCCAGCAGTCCGAGGGCGGGGAAACTCAATGAGCAGTTCTTC
v_call: TRBV19; clone_size: -; d_call: -; j_call: TRBJ1-4; cdr3_aa: CASSPLKGLREKLFF; cdr3_nt: TGTGCCAGTAGCCCCCTAAAGGGGCTTAGGGAAAAACTGTTTTTT
v_call: TRBV18; clone_size: -; d_call: TRBD2; j_call: TRBJ2-7; cdr3_aa: CASSIGSGRNAYEQYF; cdr3_nt: TGTGCCAGCTCCATAGGTAGCGGGAGGAACGCCTACGAGCAGTACTTC
v_call: TRBV4-1; clone_size: -; d_call: -; j_call: TRBJ1-5; cdr3_aa: CASSQIPGPNQPQHF; cdr3_nt: TGCGCCAGCAGCCAAATCCCAGGGCCCAATCAGCCCCAGCATTTT
v_call: TRBV7-8; clone_size: -; d_call: TRBD1; j_call: TRBJ2-7; cdr3_aa: CASSSKYGDRGEHEQYF; cdr3_nt: TGTGCCAGCAGCTCCAAATACGGAGACAGGGGAGAGCACGAGCAGTACTTC
v_call: TRBV3-1/TRBV3-2; clone_size: -; d_call: -; j_call: TRBJ1-4; cdr3_aa: CASSQTGQGEKLFF; cdr3_nt: TGTGCCAGCAGCCAAACAGGTCAGGGAGAAAAACTGTTTTTT
v_call: TRBV11-3; clone_size: -; d_call: TRBD2; j_call: TRBJ2-7; cdr3_aa: CASSLASGTSYEQYF; cdr3_nt: TGTGCCAGCAGCTTAGCTAGCGGGACCTCCTACGAGCAGTACTTC
v_call: TRBV7-2; clone_size: few; d_call: -; j_call: TRBJ2-7; cdr3_aa: CASSLVTGPGEQYF; cdr3_nt: TGTGCCAGCAGCTTAGTGACGGGGCCAGGAGAGCAGTACTTC
v_call: TRBV5-1; clone_size: -; d_call: -; j_call: TRBJ1-1; cdr3_aa: CASSLGRDTEAFF; cdr3_nt: TGCGCCAGCAGCTTGGGCCGCGACACTGAAGCTTTCTTT
v_call: TRBV19; clone_size: -; d_call: TRBD1; j_call: TRBJ2-7; cdr3_aa: CASTGASAYEQYF; cdr3_nt: TGTGCCAGCACAGGGGCTTCTGCCTACGAGCAGTACTTC
v_call: TRBV25-1; clone_size: -; d_call: TRBD1; j_call: TRBJ1-2; cdr3_aa: CASRGQGHYGYTF; cdr3_nt: TGTGCCAGCCGCGGACAGGGGCACTATGGCTACACCTTC
v_call: TRBV5-1; clone_size: medium-sized; d_call: TRBD1; j_call: TRBJ1-6; cdr3_aa: CASSPGGGNLGSPLHF; cdr3_nt: TGCGCCAGCAGCCCTGGAGGGGGCAATTTAGGTTCACCCCTCCACTTT
v_call: TRBV27; clone_size: -; d_call: -; j_call: TRBJ2-7; cdr3_aa: CASSLRAGFAEQYF; cdr3_nt: TGTGCCAGCAGTCTAAGGGCAGGGTTTGCCGAGCAGTACTTC
v_call: TRBV27; clone_size: -; d_call: TRBD1; j_call: TRBJ1-2; cdr3_aa: CASSSGTGFNYGYTF; cdr3_nt: TGTGCCAGCAGTTCTGGGACAGGCTTTAACTATGGCTACACCTTC
v_call: TRBV6-5; clone_size: -; d_call: -; j_call: TRBJ2-3; cdr3_aa: CASSPVGGGTQYF; cdr3_nt: TGTGCCAGCAGTCCCGTTGGGGGTGGTACGCAGTATTTT
v_call: TRBV29-1; clone_size: -; d_call: TRBD1; j_call: TRBJ1-1; cdr3_aa: CSVNTGGETFF; cdr3_nt: TGCAGCGTAAATACAGGGGGCGAGACTTTCTTT
v_call: TRBV28; clone_size: medium-sized; d_call: TRBD1; j_call: TRBJ1-2; cdr3_aa: CASSLPRRGPNTF; cdr3_nt: TGTGCCAGCAGCCTGCCCCGCAGGGGGCCGAACACCTTC
v_call: TRBV27; clone_size: -; d_call: -; j_call: TRBJ2-1; cdr3_aa: CASSLGVRGAASQFF; cdr3_nt: TGTGCCAGCAGTTTAGGAGTGAGGGGGGCTGCATCACAGTTCTTC
v_call: TRBV30; clone_size: -; d_call: -; j_call: TRBJ1-2; cdr3_aa: CAWRQGSGGYTF; cdr3_nt: TGTGCCTGGAGACAGGGTAGCGGTGGCTACACCTTC
v_call: TRBV5-1; clone_size: once; d_call: -; j_call: TRBJ1-1; cdr3_aa: CASSGLTGGTEAFF; cdr3_nt: TGCGCCAGCAGCGGCCTGACCGGGGGCACTGAAGCTTTCTTT
v_call: TRBV5-6; clone_size: -; d_call: TRBD1; j_call: TRBJ1-2; cdr3_aa: CASSRDSYGYTF; cdr3_nt: TGTGCCAGCAGCCGGGACAGCTATGGCTACACCTTC
v_call: TRBV6-6; clone_size: -; d_call: -; j_call: TRBJ1-1; cdr3_aa: CAIARDRNTEAFF; cdr3_nt: TGTGCCATAGCGCGGGACCGAAACACTGAAGCTTTCTTT
v_call: TRBV11-2; clone_size: -; d_call: -; j_call: TRBJ2-5; cdr3_aa: CASSLSRETQYF; cdr3_nt: TGTGCCAGCAGCTTAAGTAGGGAGACCCAGTACTTC
v_call: TRBV27; clone_size: -; d_call: -; j_call: TRBJ1-2; cdr3_aa: CASSLYGFGINGYTF; cdr3_nt: TGTGCCAGCAGTTTATATGGGTTCGGGATAAATGGCTACACCTTC
v_call: TRBV6-6; clone_size: -; d_call: TRBD2; j_call: TRBJ2-3; cdr3_aa: CASSYGAGGPDTQYF; cdr3_nt: TGTGCCAGCAGTTACGGGGCGGGGGGGCCTGATACGCAGTATTTT
v_call: TRBV4-1; clone_size: -; d_call: -; j_call: TRBJ2-2; cdr3_aa: CASSQEGGVPGELFF; cdr3_nt: TGCGCCAGCAGCCAAGAAGGAGGGGTCCCCGGGGAGCTGTTTTTT
v_call: TRBV10-3; clone_size: -; d_call: TRBD1; j_call: TRBJ2-7; cdr3_aa: CAIGQGTREQYF; cdr3_nt: TGTGCCATCGGACAGGGGACGCGCGAGCAGTACTTC
v_call: TRBV6-1; clone_size: once; d_call: -; j_call: TRBJ2-1; cdr3_aa: CASSARPVSASYNEQFF; cdr3_nt: TGTGCCAGCAGTGCCCGCCCCGTCTCAGCATCCTACAATGAGCAGTTCTTC
v_call: TRBV12-1; clone_size: -; d_call: -; j_call: TRBJ2-3; cdr3_aa: CASSFASGDSTDTQYF; cdr3_nt: TGTGCCAGCAGCTTTGCTAGCGGGGATAGCACAGATACGCAGTATTTT
v_call: TRBV4-1; clone_size: -; d_call: -; j_call: TRBJ1-3; cdr3_aa: CASSQELTWSGNTIYF; cdr3_nt: TGCGCCAGCAGCCAAGAATTAACTTGGTCTGGAAACACCATATATTTT
v_call: TRBV2; clone_size: -; d_call: TRBD1; j_call: TRBJ1-1; cdr3_aa: CATSPRQGKNTEAFF; cdr3_nt: TGTGCCACCTCCCCCAGACAGGGAAAGAACACTGAAGCTTTCTTT
v_call: TRBV11-2; clone_size: once; d_call: TRBD2; j_call: TRBJ2-4; cdr3_aa: CASSLDRPSGRDLVSNIQYF; cdr3_nt: TGTGCCAGCAGCTTAGATCGCCCTAGCGGGAGAGATCTGGTGTCTAACATTCAGTACTTC
v_call: TRBV24-1; clone_size: -; d_call: TRBD1; j_call: TRBJ2-3; cdr3_aa: CATSETGVTDTQYF; cdr3_nt: TGTGCCACCAGTGAGACAGGGGTCACAGATACGCAGTATTTT
v_call: TRBV5-1; clone_size: once; d_call: -; j_call: TRBJ1-1; cdr3_aa: CASSFGHRDTEAFF; cdr3_nt: TGCGCCAGCAGCTTCGGCCATAGGGACACTGAAGCTTTCTTT
v_call: TRBV4-2; clone_size: -; d_call: TRBD2; j_call: TRBJ2-1; cdr3_aa: CASSQDSSGRTRNEQFF; cdr3_nt: TGTGCCAGCAGCCAAGACTCGAGCGGGAGAACCCGCAATGAGCAGTTCTTC
v_call: TRBV15; clone_size: -; d_call: TRBD1; j_call: TRBJ2-7; cdr3_aa: CATSRMGQTQYF; cdr3_nt: TGTGCCACCAGCAGAATGGGACAGACGCAGTACTTC
v_call: TRBV7-6; clone_size: medium-sized; d_call: -; j_call: TRBJ1-1; cdr3_aa: CASSLVGTNTEAFF; cdr3_nt: TGTGCCAGCAGCTTAGTAGGCACGAACACTGAAGCTTTCTTT